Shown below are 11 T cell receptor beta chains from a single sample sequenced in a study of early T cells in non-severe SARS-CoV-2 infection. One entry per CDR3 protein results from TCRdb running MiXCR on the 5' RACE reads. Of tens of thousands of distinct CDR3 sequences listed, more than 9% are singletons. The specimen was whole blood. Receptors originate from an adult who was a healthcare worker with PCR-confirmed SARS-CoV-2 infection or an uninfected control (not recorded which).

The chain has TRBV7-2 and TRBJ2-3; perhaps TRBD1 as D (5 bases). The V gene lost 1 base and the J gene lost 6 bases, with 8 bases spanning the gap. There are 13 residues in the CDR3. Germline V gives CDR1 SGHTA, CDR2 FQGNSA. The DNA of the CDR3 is TGTGCCAGCAGCTTAGAGGGGTCGGATACGCAGTATTTT. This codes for CASSLEGSDTQYF.

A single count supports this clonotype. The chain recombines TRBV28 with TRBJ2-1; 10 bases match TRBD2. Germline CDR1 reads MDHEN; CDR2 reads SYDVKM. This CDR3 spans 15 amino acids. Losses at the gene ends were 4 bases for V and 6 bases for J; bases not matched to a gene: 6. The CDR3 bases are TGTGCCAGCAGTTCTATAGCGGGAGGTCGCAATGAGCAGTTCTTC. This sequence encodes CASSSIAGGRNEQFF.

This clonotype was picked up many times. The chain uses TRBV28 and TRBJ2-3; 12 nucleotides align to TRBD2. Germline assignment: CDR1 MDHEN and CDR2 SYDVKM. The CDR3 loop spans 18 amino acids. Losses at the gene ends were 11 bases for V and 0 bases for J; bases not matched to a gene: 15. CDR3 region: CAAKETSGRASSTDTQYF. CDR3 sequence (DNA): TGTGCCGCTAAGGAGACTAGCGGGAGAGCCTCTAGCACAGATACGCAGTATTTT.

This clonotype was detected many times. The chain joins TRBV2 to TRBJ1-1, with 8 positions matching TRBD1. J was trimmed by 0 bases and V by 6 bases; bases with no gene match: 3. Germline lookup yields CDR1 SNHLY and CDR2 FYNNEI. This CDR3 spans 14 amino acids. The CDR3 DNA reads TGTGCCAGCAGCCGGACAGGGATGAACACTGAAGCTTTCTTT. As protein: CASSRTGMNTEAFF.

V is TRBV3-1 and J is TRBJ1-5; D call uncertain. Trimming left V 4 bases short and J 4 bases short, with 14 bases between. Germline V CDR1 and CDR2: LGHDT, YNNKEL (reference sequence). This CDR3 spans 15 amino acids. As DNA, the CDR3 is TGTGCCAGCAGCCCTACGGGCTATTCAAATCAGCCCCAGCATTTT. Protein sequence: CASSPTGYSNQPQHF.

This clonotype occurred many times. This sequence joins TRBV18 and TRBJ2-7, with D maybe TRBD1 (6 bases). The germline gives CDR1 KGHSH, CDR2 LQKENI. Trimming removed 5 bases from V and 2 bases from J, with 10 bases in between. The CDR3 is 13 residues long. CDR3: CASSATGPYEQYF. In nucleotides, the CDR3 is TGTGCCAGCTCAGCGACAGGCCCCTACGAGCAGTACTTC.

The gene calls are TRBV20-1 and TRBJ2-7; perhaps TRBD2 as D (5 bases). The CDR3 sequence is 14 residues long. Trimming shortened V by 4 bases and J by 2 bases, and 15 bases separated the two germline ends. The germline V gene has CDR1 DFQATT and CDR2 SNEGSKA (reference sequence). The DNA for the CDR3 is TGCAGTGCTACCGGAGGAACTATTGCCTACGAGCAGTACTTC. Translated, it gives CSATGGTIAYEQYF.

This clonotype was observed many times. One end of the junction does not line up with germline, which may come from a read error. The CDR3 here is CASSLTSGPEEFF. CDR3 coding DNA: TGTGCCAGCAGTTTGACTAGCGGTCCTGAGGAGTTCTTC. This rearrangement joins TRBV27 to TRBJ2-1, with 9 bases that match TRBD2. CDR3 size: 13 residues. Per germline, CDR1 MNHEY and CDR2 SMNVEV (reference sequence).

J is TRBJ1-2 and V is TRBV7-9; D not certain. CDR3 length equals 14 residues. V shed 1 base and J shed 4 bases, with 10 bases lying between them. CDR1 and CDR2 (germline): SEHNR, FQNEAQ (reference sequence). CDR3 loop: CASSLDMGFYGYTF. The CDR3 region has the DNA TGTGCCAGCAGCTTAGATATGGGGTTCTATGGCTACACCTTC.

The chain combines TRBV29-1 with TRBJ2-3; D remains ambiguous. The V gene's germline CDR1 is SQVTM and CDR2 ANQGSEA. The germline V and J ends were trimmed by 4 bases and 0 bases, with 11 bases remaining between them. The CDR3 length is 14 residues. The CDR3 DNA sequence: TGCAGCGTTGTAACTGTAGCTAGCACAGATACGCAGTATTTT. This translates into CSVVTVASTDTQYF.

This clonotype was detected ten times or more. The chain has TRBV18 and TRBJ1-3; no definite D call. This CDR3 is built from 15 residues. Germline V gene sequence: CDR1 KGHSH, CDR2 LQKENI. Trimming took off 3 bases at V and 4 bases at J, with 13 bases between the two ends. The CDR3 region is CASSPLVAAGNTIYF. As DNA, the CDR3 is TGTGCCAGCTCACCGCTAGTTGCGGCAGGAAACACCATATATTTT.